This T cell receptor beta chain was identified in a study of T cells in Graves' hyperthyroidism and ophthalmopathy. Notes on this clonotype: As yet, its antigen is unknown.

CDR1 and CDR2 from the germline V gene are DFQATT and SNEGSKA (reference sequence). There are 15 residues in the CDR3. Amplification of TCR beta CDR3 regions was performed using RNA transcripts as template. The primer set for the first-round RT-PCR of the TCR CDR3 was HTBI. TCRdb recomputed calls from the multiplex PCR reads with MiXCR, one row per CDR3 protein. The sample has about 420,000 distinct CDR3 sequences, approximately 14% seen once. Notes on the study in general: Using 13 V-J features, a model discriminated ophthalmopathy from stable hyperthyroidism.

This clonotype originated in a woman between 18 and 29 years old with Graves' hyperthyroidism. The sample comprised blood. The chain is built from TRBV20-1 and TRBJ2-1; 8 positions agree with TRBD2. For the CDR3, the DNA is TGCATTGCAATGGGACTTTGGCGGGGGGACAATGAGCAGTTCTTC. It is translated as CIAMGLWRGDNEQFF.